The 32 T cell receptor beta chains given below trace back to one sample, sequenced in a study of OX40 agonist ivuxolimab in advanced cancers. Sequencing was performed with immunoSEQ multiplex PCR; in TCRdb, only in-frame clones are kept and a portion is missing. The table lists around 70,000 clones, approximately 80% of them singletons. The sample was CD4+ or CD8+ T cells sorted from blood, taken in a trial of the OX40 agonist ivuxolimab. The receptors shown here come from an adult with an advanced solid tumor such as melanoma, head and neck, liver or kidney cancer.

The rearrangement joins TRBV11-2 to TRBJ2-2, with D unresolved. The CDR3 consists of 15 residues. V was trimmed by 3 bases and J by 0 bases, leaving 8 bases between them. Germline values: CDR1 SGHAT, CDR2 FQNNGV. This CDR3 is CASSFSAANTGELFF. The DNA for the CDR3 is TGTGCCAGCAGCTTTTCGGCAGCGAACACCGGGGAGCTGTTTTTT.

The rearrangement links TRBV4-3 to TRBJ1-5; D is possibly TRBD1 (5 bases). V dropped 0 bases and J dropped 0 bases, with 15 bases sitting between them. This CDR3 has 18 amino acids. Germline assignment: CDR1 LGHNA and CDR2 YSLEER. The CDR3 here is CASSQDMSRVDSNQPQHF. CDR3 DNA: TGCGCCAGCAGCCAAGATATGTCCAGGGTTGATAGCAATCAGCCCCAGCATTTT.

The genes are TRBV6-5 and TRBJ1-2, with D unresolved. This CDR3 is 13 amino acids long. Per germline, CDR1 MNHEY and CDR2 SVGAGI. V was pared by 6 bases and J by 8 bases, with 16 bases between. CDR3 bases: TGTGCCAGCAGGACCCGATGGGAGGAGGGCTACACCTTC. It specifies CASRTRWEEGYTF.

The rearrangement links TRBV29-1 to TRBJ1-5; no definite D call. In germline, CDR1 is SQVTM, CDR2 ANQGSEA. Trimming took 1 base from V and 5 from J, leaving 3 bases between them. The CDR3 has 11 residues. The CDR3 DNA follows: TGCAGCGTTGAAGCCGATCAGCCCCAGCATTTT. This sequence encodes CSVEADQPQHF.

Concerning this clone itself: One end of the junction varies from germline; a read error may be responsible. This chain connects TRBV11-2 to TRBJ2-5; weak D call: TRBD2 (6 bases). Germline V gene lookup returns CDR1 SGHAT and CDR2 FQNNGV. The CDR3 loop spans 15 amino acids. CDR3 region: CASSFATRTQATQYF. The CDR3 DNA reads TGTGCCAGCAGCTTCGCGACTAGGACCCAAGCGACCCAGTACTTC.

V gene TRBV9 combines with J gene TRBJ2-7; 7 nucleotides line up with TRBD2. V lost 3 bases and J lost 2; bases outside the gene matches: 8. Germline V gene data show CDR1 as SGDLS and CDR2 as YYNGEE. This CDR3 is built from 15 residues. The CDR3 loop reads CASSGGASGAYEQYF. The CDR3 DNA is TGTGCCAGCAGCGGTGGGGCTAGCGGAGCCTACGAGCAGTACTTC.

This chain connects TRBV7-2 to TRBJ1-2; 8 bases map to TRBD1. The CDR3 covers 15 residues. J lost 5 bases, V lost 0 bases, and 5 bases had no gene match. Germline V gene lookup returns CDR1 SGHTA and CDR2 FQGNSA. Here the CDR3 DNA reads TGTGCCAGCAGCTTAGCCCCCGGACAGGGTTATGGCTACACCTTC. Translating it yields CASSLAPGQGYGYTF.

The CDR3 DNA follows: TGTGCCAGCAGCCCCCGGGAAGAGCAGTACTTC. Protein: CASSPREEQYF. The V call is TRBV7-3, the J call TRBJ2-5, with D possibly TRBD2 on 5 matching bases. CDR1 is SGHTA and CDR2 is FQGTGA in the germline V gene. The CDR3 contains 11 residues. V lost 5 bases and J lost 11, with 12 bases in between.

This rearrangement joins TRBV7-2 to TRBJ2-3; 7 positions agree with TRBD1. In germline, CDR1 is SGHTA, CDR2 FQGNSA. J gave up 3 bases and V 7 bases, and 10 bases lay outside the gene matches. This CDR3 contains 15 residues. CDR3 sequence reads: CASTNRGQRTDTQYF. Written as DNA, the CDR3 is TGTGCCAGCACCAACAGGGGTCAGAGGACAGATACGCAGTATTTT. Drawing the rest from reference TRBV7-2 and TRBJ2-3, the complete variable domain is GAGVSQSPSNKVTEKGKDVELRCDPISGHTALYWYRQSLGQGLEFLIYFQGNSAPDKSGLPSDRFSAERTGGSVSTLTIQRTQQEDSAVYLCASTNRGQRTDTQYFGPGTRLTVL.

The chain has TRBV6-4 and TRBJ1-5; the D is unclear. The CDR3 sequence is 14 residues long. With 3 bases removed from V and 0 bases from J, the gap between germline ends came to 6 bases. Looked up from germline, CDR1 is MRHNA and CDR2 is SNTAGT. This CDR3 is CASSERNSNQPQHF. CDR3 bases: TGTGCCAGCAGTGAGAGGAATAGCAATCAGCCCCAGCATTTT.

A word on this clone: Germline and junction disagree at one end, which may indicate a read error. The rearrangement links TRBV18 to TRBJ2-1; D ambiguous. Looked up from germline, CDR1 is KGHSH and CDR2 is LQKENI. CDR3 length: 15 residues. The CDR3 spells CASSPRADPYNEQFF. CDR3 nucleotides: TGTGCCAGCTCCCCACGGGCAGATCCCTACAATGAGCAGTTCTTC.

The table lists this clone with a count of one. The chain carries TRBV21-1 and TRBJ1-4; the listed D gene, TRBD1, was not tested against the DNA. TRBV21-1 is reported as a pseudogene. This CDR3 is 16 amino acids long. The CDR3 region is CASSTPTSATNEKLFF. CDR3 DNA sequence: TGTGCCAGCAGCACGCCGACAAGTGCAACTAATGAAAAACTGTTTTTT.

The chain combines TRBV6-5 with TRBJ1-2; D might be TRBD1 (5 bases). The germline CDR1 and CDR2 sequences are MNHEY and SVGAGI. There are 15 residues in the CDR3. The V end was cut by 5 bases, the J end by 3 bases, with 16 bases between. As DNA, the CDR3 is TGTGCCAGCAGTGTCGGGGGGAATAGGGACTATGGCTACACCTTC. Translation gives CASSVGGNRDYGYTF.

The CDR3 sequence is CATQSGGTNYGYTF. CDR3 DNA: TGTGCCACCCAGTCCGGGGGAACTAACTATGGCTACACCTTC. The chain recombines TRBV6-1 with TRBJ1-2, with D possibly matching TRBD1 (5 bases). Germline V gives CDR1 MNHNS, CDR2 SASEGT. The length of the CDR3 is 14 residues. V was trimmed by 10 bases and J by 0 bases, leaving 15 bases between them.

The chain has TRBV18 and TRBJ1-3; 7 bases match TRBD1. The length of the CDR3 is 15 residues. Germline V gene lookup returns CDR1 KGHSH and CDR2 LQKENI. Losses at the gene ends were 1 base for V and 4 bases for J; bases not matched to a gene: 4. CDR3 loop: CASSPQGQTGNTIYF. CDR3 DNA: TGTGCCAGCTCACCACAGGGACAGACGGGAAACACCATATATTTT.

The chain employs TRBV19 and TRBJ1-1; D unresolved. Germline CDR1 is LNHDA and CDR2 is SQIVND (reference sequence). V was shortened by 3 bases and J by 2 bases, with 16 bases between the two germline ends. There are 16 residues in the CDR3. The CDR3 sequence is CASSMGYRPVNTEAFF. CDR3 DNA: TGTGCCAGTAGTATGGGGTACAGACCCGTTAACACTGAAGCTTTCTTT.

The rearrangement links TRBV7-9 to TRBJ2-3; no clear D gene. The CDR3 is 9 amino acids. V was clipped by 6 bases and J by 14 bases, with 9 bases between them. Germline V gene data show CDR1 as SEHNR and CDR2 as FQNEAQ (reference sequence). The DNA for the CDR3 is TGTGCCAGCAGTTCGATGGGGTATTTT. This translates into CASSSMGYF.

This clone has only a few counts. The CDR3 is CASSLASGTGTSYNEQFF. CDR3 DNA sequence: TGCGCCAGCAGCTTGGCCTCAGGGACGGGGACCTCCTACAATGAGCAGTTCTTC. The rearrangement joins TRBV5-1 to TRBJ2-1; either TRBD1 or TRBD2 may fit D (5 bases each). The germline V gene encodes CDR1 SGHRS and CDR2 YFSETQ. V was shortened by 0 bases and J by 0 bases, with 16 bases between the two germline ends. The CDR3 totals 18 residues.

The chain joins TRBV5-6 to TRBJ1-2; D gene ambiguous. The CDR3 length is 15 residues. The germline V and J ends were trimmed by 3 bases and 4 bases, with 16 bases remaining between them. Germline V gives CDR1 SGHDT, CDR2 YYEEEE. The CDR3 loop reads CASSSVGPDSYGYTF. CDR3 bases: TGTGCCAGCAGCTCTGTTGGGCCTGACTCCTATGGCTACACCTTC.

The chain joins TRBV28 to TRBJ2-5; a weak D match, TRBD1 (6 bases). This CDR3 has 16 residues. With 3 bases removed from V and 2 bases from J, the gap between germline ends came to 16 bases. Germline V CDR1 and CDR2: MDHEN, SYDVKM. CDR3 protein: CASSLWGLDGQETQYF. For the CDR3, the DNA is TGTGCCAGCAGTTTGTGGGGGCTGGACGGACAAGAGACCCAGTACTTC. Variable domain in full (rest from reference TRBV28 and TRBJ2-5): DVKVTQSSRYLVKRTGEKVFLECVQDMDHENMFWYRQDPGLGLRLIYFSYDVKMKEKGDIPEGYSVSREKKERFSLILESASTNQTSMYLCASSLWGLDGQETQYFGPGTRLLVL.

The chain uses TRBV7-2 and TRBJ2-5, with D possibly being TRBD1 (5 bases). With 1 base removed from V and 4 bases from J, the gap between germline ends came to 10 bases. The CDR3 totals 14 residues. Germline V lookup: CDR1 SGHTA, CDR2 FQGNSA. The CDR3 spells CASSLGAGRETQYF. CDR3 nucleotides: TGTGCCAGCAGCTTAGGGGCAGGGCGAGAGACCCAGTACTTC.

This chain joins TRBV2 and TRBJ2-7, with 8 bases matching TRBD2. Germline values: CDR1 SNHLY, CDR2 FYNNEI. The CDR3 is 15 amino acids. V shed 7 bases and J 0 bases; nucleotides not matched to a gene: 8. CDR3: CASMRLAGASYEQYF. CDR3 nucleotides: TGTGCCAGCATGAGGCTAGCGGGCGCCTCCTACGAGCAGTACTTC.

The V and J genes are TRBV7-2 and TRBJ2-2; a possible D gene is TRBD2 (5 bases). The CDR3 is made up of 14 amino acids. Trimming removed 1 base from V and 7 bases from J, with 10 bases in between. The germline V gene has CDR1 SGHTA and CDR2 FQGNSA. The DNA for the CDR3 is TGTGCCAGCAGCTTAGGGGGAGTCGGCGGGGAGCTGTTTTTT. As protein: CASSLGGVGGELFF. Based on the CDR3 plus reference TRBV7-2 and TRBJ2-2, the full variable domain is GAGVSQSPSNKVTEKGKDVELRCDPISGHTALYWYRQSLGQGLEFLIYFQGNSAPDKSGLPSDRFSAERTGGSVSTLTIQRTQQEDSAVYLCASSLGGVGGELFFGEGSRLTVL.

This chain links TRBV28 with TRBJ2-3; possibly TRBD1 for D (5 bases). This CDR3 has 13 residues. The V gene lost 5 bases and the J gene lost 4 bases, with 10 bases spanning the gap. The germline CDR1 and CDR2 sequences are MDHEN and SYDVKM. This chain's CDR3 is CASSKQGADTQYF. The CDR3 DNA sequence: TGTGCCAGCAGTAAGCAGGGCGCAGATACGCAGTATTTT.

This clone has a handful of counts. The V gene is TRBV7-2, the J gene TRBJ2-7, with D possibly matching TRBD1 (6 bases). Deletions cut 4 bases from V and 2 bases from J, with 9 bases between. Per the germline V gene, CDR1 is SGHTA and CDR2 is FQGNSA. The CDR3 has 13 residues. This CDR3 reads CASSSGQTYEQYF. The CDR3 DNA is TGTGCCAGCAGCTCTGGACAGACCTACGAGCAGTACTTC.

The chain uses TRBV27 and TRBJ2-7; TRBD2 agrees at 9 bases. Germline V CDR1 and CDR2: MNHEY, SMNVEV (reference sequence). J gave up 4 bases and V 7 bases, and 8 bases lay outside the gene matches. There are 14 residues in the CDR3. The DNA for the CDR3 is TGTGCCAGCAAAACCGGGACTAGCCCGTACGAGCAGTACTTC. Translation: CASKTGTSPYEQYF.

This chain joins TRBV18 and TRBJ2-2; 8 bases line up with TRBD1. The V and J ends lost 6 bases and 6 bases, in that order; junction bases with no gene match: 6. This CDR3 comprises 14 residues. Germline V CDR1 and CDR2: KGHSH, LQKENI. Here the CDR3 DNA reads TGTGCCAGCTCGGACAGGGAAAGTTCCGGGGAGCTGTTTTTT. It is translated as CASSDRESSGELFF.

The V gene is TRBV18, the J gene TRBJ2-7; D gene unclear. V dropped 1 base and J dropped 0 bases, with 10 bases sitting between them. Germline V gene sequence: CDR1 KGHSH, CDR2 LQKENI. The CDR3 is made up of 15 amino acids. The CDR3: CASSPLKDISYEQYF. CDR3 DNA sequence: TGTGCCAGCTCACCACTTAAAGACATCTCCTACGAGCAGTACTTC.

The chain has TRBV6-5 and TRBJ1-2, with D possibly matching TRBD1 (6 bases). CDR3 length: 13 residues. The germline CDR1 and CDR2 sequences are MNHEY and SVGAGI. The germline V and J ends were trimmed by 4 bases and 4 bases, with 10 bases remaining between them. The CDR3 region has the DNA TGTGCCAGCAGTTCCACAGGGTCCTATGGCTACACCTTC. This sequence encodes CASSSTGSYGYTF.

The count of this clone is one. The rearrangement uses TRBV7-2 and TRBJ2-7; D remains ambiguous. Trimming took off 6 bases at V and 7 bases at J, with 13 bases between the two ends. Germline V lookup: CDR1 SGHTA, CDR2 FQGNSA. The CDR3 has 12 amino acids. The CDR3 nucleotides are TGTGCCAGCAGTTTTATTAGGGAAGAGCAGTACTTC. Protein: CASSFIREEQYF.

The chain joins TRBV7-9 to TRBJ2-5, with 9 bases matching TRBD1. J lost 5 bases, V lost 1 base, and 8 bases had no gene match. The CDR3 sequence is 16 residues long. Germline V CDR1 and CDR2: SEHNR, FQNEAQ (reference sequence). The CDR3: CASSLVGTGLGETQYF. The CDR3, as DNA: TGTGCCAGCAGCTTAGTAGGGACAGGGCTTGGTGAGACCCAGTACTTC.

The V call is TRBV28, the J call TRBJ2-5; D gene uncertain. This CDR3 spans 12 amino acids. Per germline, CDR1 MDHEN and CDR2 SYDVKM. Deletions cut 2 bases from V and 2 bases from J, with 3 bases between. The CDR3 region is CASSLIQETQYF. The DNA of the CDR3 is TGTGCCAGCAGTTTAATTCAAGAGACCCAGTACTTC.